This is a list of T cell receptor beta chains from one sample in a study of Graves' ophthalmopathy and Graves' hyperthyroidism. TCRdb re-called the multiplex PCR reads through MiXCR, storing one row per CDR3 protein. The table has hundreds of thousands of distinct CDR3 sequences, over 15% seen once. The sample comprised peripheral blood. The receptors here all came from a woman between 18 and 29 years old with stable Graves' hyperthyroidism. Both conserved end residues are part of each CDR3. D genes are given only for firm matches. Part of the rows lack a size; the others show once, few, many or a class for expanded clones.

size	D	J	V	CDR3	DNA
-	TRBD1	TRBJ1-1	TRBV30	CAWSETGRFGTEAFF	TGTGCCTGGAGTGAGACAGGGAGGTTTGGAACTGAAGCTTTCTTT
many	-	TRBJ1-1	TRBV12-3/TRBV12-4	CASSSRQTEAFF	TGTGCCAGCAGTTCCCGACAGACCGAAGCTTTCTTT
once	-	TRBJ1-2	TRBV7-2	CASTLEATNYGYTF	TGTGCCAGCACCCTAGAAGCAACTAACTATGGCTACACCTTC
many	TRBD1	TRBJ1-6	TRBV6-5	CASSYSGDRVISPLHF	TGTGCCAGCAGTTACTCGGGGGACAGGGTGATTTCACCCCTCCACTTT
-	TRBD1	TRBJ1-1	TRBV3-1	CASSYGTGGVGTEAFF	TGTGCCAGCAGCTATGGGACAGGGGGCGTCGGGACTGAAGCTTTCTTT
many	-	TRBJ1-1	TRBV6-5	CASSYRWNTEAFF	TGTGCCAGCAGTTACAGGTGGAACACTGAAGCTTTCTTT
many	TRBD1	TRBJ1-1	TRBV12-3/TRBV12-4	CASSTTGEVTEAFF	TGTGCCAGCAGTACGACAGGGGAAGTCACTGAAGCTTTCTTT
many	TRBD1	TRBJ1-1	TRBV5-5	CASSLTTGANTEAFF	TGTGCCAGCAGCCTGACGACAGGGGCGAACACTGAAGCTTTCTTT
many	-	TRBJ1-1	TRBV20-1	CSARGNARVNTEAFF	TGCAGTGCTAGAGGCAACGCCAGGGTGAACACTGAAGCTTTCTTT
-	-	TRBJ2-5	TRBV4-1	CASSNRKGHQEIQYF	TGCGCCAGCAGCAACCGTAAGGGACACCAAGAGATCCAGTACTTC
many	-	TRBJ1-1	TRBV7-3	CASSLNMGGYAFF	TGTGCCAGCAGCTTAAACATGGGCGGGTATGCTTTCTTT
many	-	TRBJ1-5	TRBV6-1	CASSEAEGWRQPQHF	TGTGCCAGCAGTGAAGCGGAGGGTTGGCGTCAGCCCCAGCATTTT
many	TRBD1	TRBJ1-5	TRBV6-1	CASSEYRGNQPQHF	TGTGCCAGCAGTGAATACAGGGGAAATCAGCCCCAGCATTTT
many	-	TRBJ1-5	TRBV12-3/TRBV12-4	CASSFTFRQPQHF	TGTGCCAGCAGTTTTACCTTTAGGCAGCCCCAGCATTTT
many	-	TRBJ1-5	TRBV12-3/TRBV12-4	CASSPQGRTNQPQHF	TGTGCCAGCAGCCCGCAGGGGCGCACCAATCAGCCCCAGCATTTT
many	-	TRBJ2-5	TRBV12-3/TRBV12-4	CASSFGDIETQYF	TGTGCCAGCAGTTTTGGCGATATTGAGACCCAGTACTTC
many	TRBD1	TRBJ1-5	TRBV4-2	CASSHDQDRGSNQPQHF	TGTGCCAGCAGCCACGACCAGGACAGGGGTAGCAATCAGCCCCAGCATTTT
-	-	TRBJ1-5	TRBV19	CASRIRDPSQQPQHF	TGTGCCAGTAGAATCCGGGACCCCTCCCAGCAGCCCCAGCATTTT
many	-	TRBJ1-3	TRBV2	CASSDLDVAGNTIYF	TGTGCCAGCAGTGATCTGGACGTAGCTGGAAACACCATATATTTT
many	-	TRBJ2-5	TRBV20-1	CSAGGAAQETQYF	TGCAGTGCCGGAGGGGCGGCTCAAGAGACCCAGTACTTC
-	-	TRBJ2-4	TRBV28	CASSRGGAFAKNIQYF	TGTGCCAGCAGTCGTGGGGGGGCCTTTGCCAAAAACATTCAGTACTTC
-	-	TRBJ1-2	TRBV27	CASSLEGALNYGYTF	TGTGCCAGCAGTTTAGAAGGGGCTTTAAACTATGGCTACACCTTC
-	TRBD1	TRBJ2-3	TRBV2	CASGRDRDTDTQYF	TGTGCCAGCGGACGGGACAGAGACACAGATACGCAGTATTTT
-	-	TRBJ1-1	TRBV5-4	CASSFDRGVTEAFF	TGTGCCAGCAGCTTCGATCGAGGAGTCACTGAAGCTTTCTTT
few	-	TRBJ2-6	TRBV18	CASSPAAIAGANVLTF	TGTGCCAGCTCACCAGCGGCCATTGCTGGGGCCAACGTCCTGACTTTC
many	TRBD1	TRBJ1-2	TRBV6-1	CASSERPTGGRWGYTF	TGTGCCAGCAGTGAAAGGCCAACAGGGGGAAGGTGGGGCTACACCTTC
many	-	TRBJ2-7	TRBV7-9	CASSFKGGEQYF	TGTGCCAGCAGCTTTAAGGGAGGCGAGCAGTACTTC
-	TRBD1	TRBJ1-1	TRBV7-9	CASSGTGVNTEAFF	TGTGCCAGCAGCGGGACAGGGGTGAACACTGAAGCTTTCTTT
-	-	TRBJ2-7	TRBV3-1	CASSQGAGRLAYEQYF	TGTGCCAGCAGCCAAGGGGCAGGTCGTCTGGCCTACGAGCAGTACTTC
many	-	TRBJ1-6	TRBV5-8	CASSLKLSSPLHF	TGTGCCAGCAGCTTGAAGTTAAGCTCACCCCTCCACTTT
-	-	TRBJ1-2	TRBV6-1	CASSVDGDKFTYGYTF	TGTGCCAGCAGTGTTGACGGGGATAAATTCACCTATGGCTACACCTTC
many	TRBD1	TRBJ1-5	TRBV6-1	CASSRDRGLFQPQHF	TGTGCCAGCAGCCGGGACAGGGGGCTATTTCAGCCCCAGCATTTT
-	-	TRBJ2-2	TRBV6-1	CASNLGRRSGELFF	TGTGCCAGCAACTTGGGACGGCGGTCCGGGGAGCTGTTTTTT
-	-	TRBJ2-5	TRBV11-2	CASSLISGAQYF	TGTGCCAGCAGCTTAATCTCGGGGGCCCAGTACTTC
few	-	TRBJ1-2	TRBV7-2	CASSSIQGPRDGYTF	TGTGCCAGCAGCTCGATACAGGGCCCTAGAGATGGCTACACCTTC
many	-	TRBJ2-5	TRBV20-1	CSARNLPGVETQYF	TGCAGTGCTAGAAATCTCCCAGGGGTGGAGACCCAGTACTTC
-	-	TRBJ1-1	TRBV6-1	CASRRGWGRSNTEAFF	TGTGCCAGCAGACGAGGATGGGGCAGGTCGAACACTGAAGCTTTCTTT
many	TRBD1	TRBJ1-2	TRBV13	CASSFSGQGLFGGYTF	TGTGCCAGCAGCTTTTCGGGACAGGGTCTGTTTGGTGGCTACACCTTC
many	-	TRBJ2-2	TRBV29-1	CSVGRTGVTGELFF	TGCAGCGTTGGGAGGACCGGTGTAACCGGGGAGCTGTTTTTT
-	-	TRBJ2-7	TRBV25-1	CASSRSRGGVNEQYF	TGTGCCAGCAGCCGGTCGCGGGGCGGAGTGAATGAGCAGTACTTC
few	-	TRBJ1-2	TRBV19	CASSTTVANYGYTF	TGTGCCAGTAGCACGACGGTAGCTAACTATGGCTACACCTTC
many	-	TRBJ1-2	TRBV12-3/TRBV12-4	CASSSGTVGGYTF	TGTGCCAGCAGCTCCGGGACGGTCGGTGGCTACACCTTC